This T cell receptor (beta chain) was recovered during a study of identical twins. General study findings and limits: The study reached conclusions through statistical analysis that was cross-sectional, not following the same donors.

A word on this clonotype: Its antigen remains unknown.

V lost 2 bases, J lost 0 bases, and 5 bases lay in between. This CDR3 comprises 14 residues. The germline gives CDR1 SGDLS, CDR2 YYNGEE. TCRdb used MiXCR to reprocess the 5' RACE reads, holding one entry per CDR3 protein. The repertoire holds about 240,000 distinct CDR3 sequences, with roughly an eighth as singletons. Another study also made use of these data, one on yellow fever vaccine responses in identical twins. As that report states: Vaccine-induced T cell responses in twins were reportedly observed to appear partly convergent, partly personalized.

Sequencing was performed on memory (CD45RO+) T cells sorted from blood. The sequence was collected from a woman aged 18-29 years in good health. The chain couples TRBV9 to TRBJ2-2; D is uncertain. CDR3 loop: CASSVAANTGELFF. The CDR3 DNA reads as TGTGCCAGCAGCGTTGCAGCGAACACCGGGGAGCTGTTTTTT.